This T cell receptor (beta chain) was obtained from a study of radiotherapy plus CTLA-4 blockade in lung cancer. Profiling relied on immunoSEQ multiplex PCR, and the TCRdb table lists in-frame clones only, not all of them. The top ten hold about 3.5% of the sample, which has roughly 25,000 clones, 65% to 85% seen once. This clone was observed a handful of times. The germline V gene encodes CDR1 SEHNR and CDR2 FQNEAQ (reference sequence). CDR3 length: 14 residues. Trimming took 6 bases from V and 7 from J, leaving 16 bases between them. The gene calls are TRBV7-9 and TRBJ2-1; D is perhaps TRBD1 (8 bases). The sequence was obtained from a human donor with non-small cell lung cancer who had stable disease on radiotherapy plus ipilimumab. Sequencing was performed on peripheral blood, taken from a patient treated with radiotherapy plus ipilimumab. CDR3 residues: CASRQGQGGNEQFF. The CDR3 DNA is TGTGCCAGCAGACAAGGACAGGGAGGGAATGAGCAGTTCTTC.